The 12 T cell receptor beta chains below were found in one sample sequenced in a study of metastatic and nonmetastatic thyroid tumors. TCRdb re-analyzed the PCR reads through MiXCR. Among 15,000 or so clones listed, less than 30% were seen once. No treatment had been given to any patient before thyroid surgery. Sequencing was performed on tumor tissue. The receptors derive from a male donor with papillary thyroid cancer or a benign thyroid nodule (not recorded which). Some clones in this sample may be carry-over from other donors' samples.

V gene TRBV5-1 combines with J gene TRBJ1-2; D may be TRBD1 (6 bases). There are 14 residues in the CDR3. Germline CDR1 is SGHRS and CDR2 is YFSETQ. V gave up 0 bases and J gave up 5 bases, with 11 bases separating them. Here the CDR3 reads CASSLVWGRYGYTF. As DNA, the CDR3 is TGCGCCAGCAGCTTGGTCTGGGGGCGATATGGCTACACCTTC.

In its sample, this clone is medium-sized. V usage is TRBV5-6 and J usage is TRBJ1-4; possible D gene TRBD1, 5 bases. CDR3 length equals 16 residues. CDR1 is SGHDT and CDR2 is YYEEEE in the germline V gene. V lost 4 bases, J lost 6 bases, and 19 bases lay in between. CDR3 in amino acids: CASSRLGGEEDEKLFF. In DNA form, the CDR3 reads TGTGCCAGCAGCCGCCTGGGGGGGGAGGAGGATGAAAAACTGTTTTTT.

Many counts were recorded for this clone. The chain carries TRBV7-3 and TRBJ2-1; no clear D. Deletions cut 5 bases from V and 10 bases from J, with 15 bases between. This CDR3 region has 13 residues. Germline V gives CDR1 SGHTA, CDR2 FQGTGA. The CDR3 protein is CASSIADFREQFF. In nucleotides, the CDR3 is TGTGCCAGCAGCATAGCCGACTTTAGGGAGCAGTTCTTC.

This chain links TRBV27 with TRBJ1-2; D perhaps matches TRBD1 (6 bases). CDR3 length: 15 amino acids. V lost 7 bases to trimming and J lost 4 bases, with 19 bases between them. Germline V gene sequence: CDR1 MNHEY, CDR2 SMNVEV (reference sequence). The CDR3 DNA follows: TGTGCCAGCACTCCACCCCCTCCGGGGGCCTATGGCTACACCTTC. Translated: CASTPPPPGAYGYTF.

The V gene is TRBV11-2, the J gene TRBJ2-7; the match to TRBD1 covers 9 bases. In germline, CDR1 is SGHAT, CDR2 FQNNGV. The CDR3 is 15 residues long. After removal of 2 bases from V and 3 bases from J, the junction contained 5 bases not matched to a gene. CDR3 bases: TGTGCCAGCAGCTTAATTCTGGGACAGGGCTACGAGCAGTACTTC. Protein: CASSLILGQGYEQYF.

There are a few counts of this clone. This chain connects TRBV2 to TRBJ2-1; TRBD1 or TRBD2 may be the D gene (5 bases each). Deletions cut 8 bases from V and 6 bases from J, with 14 bases between. The germline V gene encodes CDR1 SNHLY and CDR2 FYNNEI. This CDR3 region has 13 residues. CDR3 DNA sequence: TGTGCCAGCGGGTACGGGGCCGGCAATGAGCAGTTCTTC. Its protein is CASGYGAGNEQFF.

V usage is TRBV11-1 and J usage is TRBJ2-7, with D uncertain. The CDR3 length is 13 residues. Germline CDR1 and CDR2: SGHAT and FQDESV (reference sequence). V lost 6 bases to trimming and J lost 0 bases, with 9 bases between them. The CDR3 protein is CASSPLPSYEQYF. The DNA of the CDR3 is TGTGCCAGCAGTCCTCTGCCCTCCTACGAGCAGTACTTC.

The chain is built from TRBV6-1 and TRBJ2-5; TRBD1 is a possible D gene (5 bases). Germline-derived CDR1 and CDR2 are MNHNS and SASEGT. This CDR3 comprises 13 residues. Trimming pared 7 bases from V and 3 bases from J, leaving 12 bases between. CDR3 amino acids: CASKKQVEETQYF. The CDR3 DNA is TGTGCCAGCAAAAAACAGGTGGAAGAGACCCAGTACTTC.

This clone was seen repeatedly, ten times or more. CDR3 region: CASSRSGVEAFF. As DNA, the CDR3 is TGTGCCAGCAGCCGGTCAGGGGTTGAAGCTTTCTTT. The chain uses TRBV11-3 and TRBJ1-1; TRBD1 is a possible D gene (6 bases). CDR1 and CDR2 from the germline V gene are SGHNT and YENEEA. Trimming pared 5 bases from V and 7 bases from J, leaving 11 bases between. This CDR3 spans 12 amino acids.

This sequence joins TRBV29-1 and TRBJ1-1, with D maybe TRBD1 (5 bases). From germline, CDR1 is SQVTM and CDR2 ANQGSEA. The length of the CDR3 is 12 residues. Between the trimmed V and J ends, which lost 7 bases and 5 bases, there was a span of 14 bases. CDR3 sequence reads: CSADSSRTEAFF. Here the CDR3 DNA reads TGCAGCGCAGACAGTTCGCGGACTGAAGCTTTCTTT.

The chain joins TRBV5-1 to TRBJ2-1; 9 positions agree with TRBD2. The CDR3 sequence is 15 residues long. J was trimmed by 8 bases and V by 1 base; bases with no gene match: 7. CDR1 SGHRS and CDR2 YFSETQ come from the germline V gene. The CDR3 region has the DNA TGCGCCAGCAGCTTGAGCCTAGCGGGACTGGATGAGCAGTTCTTC. Its translation: CASSLSLAGLDEQFF. Together with reference TRBV5-1 and TRBJ2-1, the CDR3 gives the full variable domain: KAGVTQTPRYLIKTRGQQVTLSCSPISGHRSVSWYQQTPGQGLQFLFEYFSETQRNKGNFPGRFSGRQFSNSRSEMNVSTLELGDSALYLCASSLSLAGLDEQFFGPGTRLTVL.

This clone was observed at least ten times. Here the CDR3 DNA reads TGCAGTGCTAGAGATTTGGGAGAAGGTAACAATCAGCCCCAGCATTTT. Translating gives CSARDLGEGNNQPQHF. The chain joins TRBV20-1 to TRBJ1-5; no definite D call. Per germline, CDR1 DFQATT and CDR2 SNEGSKA (reference sequence). Trimming stripped 0 bases from V and 3 bases from J, with 15 bases between. The CDR3 is 16 amino acids.